The 9 T cell receptor beta chains given below trace back to one sample, sequenced in a study of T cells in Graves' hyperthyroidism and ophthalmopathy. It was RNA transcripts that yielded the amplified TCR beta CDR3 regions. First-round RT-PCR with HTBI primers amplified the TCR CDR3 region. TCRdb processed the multiplex PCR reads anew with MiXCR; each CDR3 protein has one entry. The sample includes about 610,000 distinct CDR3 sequences, approximately 15% of them seen just once. The sample taken for sequencing was blood. The source of these receptors is a woman in her 40s with Graves' ophthalmopathy.

This clonotype was counted between two and nine times. V gene TRBV10-3 combines with J gene TRBJ2-7, with D perhaps TRBD1 or TRBD2 (6 bases each). V lost 0 bases and J lost 3, with 15 bases in between. CDR1 ENHRY and CDR2 SYGVKD come from the germline V gene. The CDR3 loop spans 16 amino acids. The CDR3 DNA reads TGTGCCATCAGTGAGTCGAACGGGGGCCCACTCTACGAGCAGTACTTC. It is translated as CAISESNGGPLYEQYF.

This clonotype was seen many times. The chain carries TRBV11-2 and TRBJ2-3; tentatively, D is TRBD1 (5 bases). Germline-derived CDR1 and CDR2 are SGHAT and FQNNGV. The CDR3 spans 15 residues. The germline V and J ends were trimmed by 3 bases and 6 bases, with 16 bases remaining between them. The CDR3 protein is CASSFYDRSRDTQYF. CDR3 DNA: TGTGCCAGCAGCTTCTACGACAGAAGTCGGGATACGCAGTATTTT.

This clonotype was seen a handful of times. This chain links TRBV24-1 with TRBJ1-1; 7 positions match TRBD1. The trim removed 4 bases at V and 4 bases at J, leaving 8 bases unmatched. This CDR3 is built from 15 residues. CDR1 and CDR2 (germline): KGHDR, SFDVKD. The CDR3 nucleotides read TGTGCCACCAGTGACGGACAGGTGGCGGGCACTGAAGCTTTCTTT. Its translation is CATSDGQVAGTEAFF.

At least ten counts were recorded for this clonotype. V is TRBV18 and J is TRBJ2-1, with D tentatively TRBD1 (6 bases). Germline V gene lookup returns CDR1 KGHSH and CDR2 LQKENI. V was pared by 0 bases and J by 0 bases, with 6 bases between. The CDR3 loop spans 15 amino acids. CDR3 DNA sequence: TGTGCCAGCTCACCACCGGACAGCTCCTACAATGAGCAGTTCTTC. It translates to CASSPPDSSYNEQFF. Complete variable domain (other parts from reference TRBV18 and TRBJ2-1): NAGVMQNPRHLVRRRGQEARLRCSPMKGHSHVYWYRQLPEEGLKFMVYLQKENIIDESGMPKERFSAEFPKEGPSILRIQQVVRGDSAAYFCASSPPDSSYNEQFFGPGTRLTVL.

This chain's CDR3 is CASSYSMPADNEQFF. Written as DNA, the CDR3 is TGTGCCAGCAGTTACTCGATGCCCGCTGACAATGAGCAGTTCTTC. This rearrangement joins TRBV6-6 to TRBJ2-1; D gene unclear. V was clipped by 0 bases and J by 5 bases, with 11 bases between them. The CDR3 has 15 residues. Germline V lookup: CDR1 MNHNY, CDR2 SVGAGI (reference sequence).

The sample holds many counts of this clonotype. The J gene is TRBJ1-2, the V gene TRBV30, with a tentative D call TRBD1 (6 bases). V shed 0 bases and J shed 5 bases, with 7 bases lying between them. CDR1 GTSNPN and CDR2 SVGIG come from the germline V gene (reference sequence). The CDR3 spans 12 residues. Here the CDR3 DNA reads TGTGCCTGGAGTGTAGGGGGTTATGGCTACACCTTC. Translation: CAWSVGGYGYTF.

This clonotype was seen more than once but under ten times. The rearrangement links TRBV20-1 to TRBJ1-2; tentatively, D is TRBD1 (5 bases). V was cut by 6 bases and J by 2 bases, with 13 bases left in between. The germline CDR1 and CDR2 sequences are DFQATT and SNEGSKA (reference sequence). The CDR3 covers 13 residues. The CDR3 coding sequence is TGCAGTGCCACGGGACCCGCCAACTATGGCTACACCTTC. The encoded protein is CSATGPANYGYTF.

This clonotype occurred many times. The chain uses TRBV20-1 and TRBJ2-7; possibly TRBD1 or TRBD2 for D (5 bases each). CDR3 length: 13 amino acids. CDR1 DFQATT and CDR2 SNEGSKA come from the germline V gene (reference sequence). Trimming removed 1 base from V and 5 bases from J, with 12 bases in between. In DNA, the CDR3 is TGCAGTGCTAGAGCCGACTGGGACGACGAGCAGTACTTC. Protein sequence: CSARADWDDEQYF.

This clonotype appeared many times. The gene calls are TRBV9 and TRBJ1-6; 7 bases map to TRBD1. The CDR3 covers 14 residues. Unmatched junction bases numbered 8, after V lost 4 bases and J lost 10 bases. Germline V gives CDR1 SGDLS, CDR2 YYNGEE. Written as DNA, the CDR3 is TGTGCCAGCAGCCCGACAGGGTACGGGTCACCCCTCCACTTT. It translates to CASSPTGYGSPLHF.